The 3 T cell receptor beta chains presented below share a single source sample, sequenced in a study of post-analysis software for immune sequencing data. Whole-study findings and limits: Controls had lower frequencies than patients of five TRBV segments, which included TRBV5-6, TRBV5-1 and TRBV20-1.

No antigen is known for these receptors. TCR beta libraries were prepared from cDNA with unique molecular identifiers. Via MiXCR, TCRdb re-called the PCR reads, giving one row per CDR3 protein. The sample holds 450,000 to 700,000 distinct CDR3 sequences; 44% are singletons and the top ten take approximately 1.7%. The sequencing input was blood. These TCRs come from a girl under 18 with multiple sclerosis.

The chain uses TRBV6-1 and TRBJ1-1; unclear D gene. Trimming shortened V by 2 bases and J by 8 bases, and 3 bases separated the two germline ends. Germline loops: CDR1 MNHNS, CDR2 SASEGT. The CDR3 is 10 residues long. In nucleotides, the CDR3 is TGTGCCAGCAGTGAATGGGAAGCTTTCTTT. Translation gives CASSEWEAFF.

This chain connects TRBV5-5 to TRBJ2-3; a possible D gene is TRBD1 (6 bases). The CDR3 has 12 residues. In germline, CDR1 is SGHKS, CDR2 YYEKEE (reference sequence). Trimming cost V 3 bases and J 9 bases, with 11 bases left between them. The CDR3 reads CASSWTVQTQYF. In DNA form, the CDR3 reads TGTGCCAGCAGCTGGACAGTACAGACGCAGTATTTT.

This clonotype has more than one count but fewer than ten. DNA of the CDR3: TGTGCCAGCAGCTCATCTTGGGACCGCTCCTACAATGAGCAGTTCTTC. It is translated as CASSSSWDRSYNEQFF. The chain recombines TRBV11-3 with TRBJ2-1; perhaps D is TRBD1 or TRBD2 (5 bases each). The CDR3 length is 16 residues. V dropped 4 bases and J dropped 0 bases, with 13 bases sitting between them. Germline CDR1 is SGHNT and CDR2 is YENEEA.